The present T cell receptor beta chain was sequenced within a study of PD-L1 blockade in urothelial cancer. The germline V gene has CDR1 SGHDT and CDR2 YYEEEE. The germline V and J ends were trimmed by 4 bases and 2 bases, with 2 bases remaining between them. The length of the CDR3 is 11 residues. Profiling relied on immunoSEQ multiplex PCR, and the TCRdb table lists in-frame clones only, not all of them. The table lists about 82,000 clones, 87% of them singletons. This receptor was identified in a woman in her 70s with urothelial cancer. The V and J genes are TRBV5-6 and TRBJ2-3; D remains unclear. The material sequenced was PBMCs, taken around atezolizumab (anti-PD-L1) treatment. The CDR3 here is CASSLTDTQYF. The CDR3 bases are TGTGCCAGCAGCCTCACAGATACGCAGTATTTT.